These T cell receptor beta chains were read from a single sample in a study of cytomegalovirus exposure and HLA in healthy donors. TCRdb's copy holds only in-frame clones and misses some; the assay was immunoSEQ multiplex PCR. The repertoire holds some 120,000 clones, approximately 80% seen once, with about 11% in the top ten. Sequenced material: PBMCs. The origin of the receptors is a male donor in good health and CMV-seropositive. CDR3s include the opening cysteine and the closing phenylalanine or tryptophan. D genes are given only for firm matches. Rows give clone size only sometimes, using once, few, many, or a class for an expanded clone.

DNA: TGTGCCAGCAGTTGTGACACCTCCTACGAGCAGTACTTC; CDR3: CASSCDTSYEQYF; D: .; V: TRBV6-6; J: TRBJ2-7; size: .
DNA: TGTGCCTGGACTCTCCTTAACTCCTATAATTCACCCCTCCACTTT; CDR3: CAWTLLNSYNSPLHF; D: .; V: TRBV30; J: TRBJ1-6; size: .
DNA: TGTGCCAGCAATTGGCGGGAGGGCCATAACGAGCAGTACTTC; CDR3: CASNWREGHNEQYF; D: TRBD2; V: TRBV6-6; J: TRBJ2-7; size: .
DNA: TGCGCCAGCAGTAGAGGGACCGGGGAGCTGTTTTTT; CDR3: CASSRGTGELFF; D: .; V: TRBV5-1; J: TRBJ2-2; size: .
DNA: TGTGCCAGCAGCGGATCAGGACAAGATCAAGATACGCAGTATTTT; CDR3: CASSGSGQDQDTQYF; D: .; V: TRBV9; J: TRBJ2-3; size: .
DNA: TGTGCCAGCAGCCTAGAAGGGGTACCGGGACAGGGGCTCTACGAGCAGTACTTC; CDR3: CASSLEGVPGQGLYEQYF; D: TRBD1; V: TRBV7-9; J: TRBJ2-7; size: .
DNA: TGTGCCTGGAGTGTCGGTTTCGGGGCAGATACGCAGTATTTT; CDR3: CAWSVGFGADTQYF; D: .; V: TRBV30; J: TRBJ2-3; size: .
DNA: TGTGCCAGCAGCTTAGACAGTAGCGGGAGCTCCTACGAGCAGTACTTC; CDR3: CASSLDSSGSSYEQYF; D: TRBD2; V: TRBV7-2; J: TRBJ2-7; size: .
DNA: TGTGCCAGCAGTTTAAGGGCGGGGTCCTATAATTCACCCCTCCACTTT; CDR3: CASSLRAGSYNSPLHF; D: .; V: TRBV28; J: TRBJ1-6; size: once
DNA: TGTGCCAGCAGCTCCACAGGGCCCCTAGGCTACACCTTC; CDR3: CASSSTGPLGYTF; D: .; V: TRBV7-2; J: TRBJ1-2; size: .
DNA: TGTGCCAGCAGCAAAATAGCCAGGGAAGGGGATGGCTACACCTTC; CDR3: CASSKIAREGDGYTF; D: .; V: TRBV21-1; J: TRBJ1-2; size: .
DNA: TGCGCCAGCGGGACTAGCGGGAGTGGCTACGAGCAGTACTTC; CDR3: CASGTSGSGYEQYF; D: TRBD2; V: TRBV10-2; J: TRBJ2-7; size: .
DNA: TGCGCCAGCAGCCAAGATGGAGCCGGGAGGGCCGGCGAGCAGTACTTC; CDR3: CASSQDGAGRAGEQYF; D: TRBD2; V: TRBV11-2; J: TRBJ2-7; size: few
DNA: TGTGCCAGCAGCCAAGGGGTGGGCCCAGATACGCAGTATTTT; CDR3: CASSQGVGPDTQYF; D: .; V: TRBV4-2; J: TRBJ2-3; size: few
DNA: TGTGCCAGCTCACCGCCCGGGACTAGCGGGAGAGGGGAGCTGTTTTTT; CDR3: CASSPPGTSGRGELFF; D: TRBD2; V: TRBV18; J: TRBJ2-2; size: .
DNA: TGTGCCAGTAGCATGACCACAGGGGCTGACACTGAAGCTTTCTTT; CDR3: CASSMTTGADTEAFF; D: TRBD1; V: TRBV19; J: TRBJ1-1; size: .
DNA: TGTGCCAGCAGTTTTACCGACTTGAACACTGAAGCTTTCTTT; CDR3: CASSFTDLNTEAFF; D: .; V: TRBV27; J: TRBJ1-1; size: .
DNA: TGTGCTAGCAGCTTAGTAGGGGGCAGGACAGATACGCAGTATTTT; CDR3: CASSLVGGRTDTQYF; D: TRBD1; V: TRBV7-7; J: TRBJ2-3; size: once
DNA: TGCGCCAGCAGCCAAGAGGCCCTGAGGGGGTCTGGGGCCAACGTCCTGACTTTC; CDR3: CASSQEALRGSGANVLTF; D: .; V: TRBV4-3; J: TRBJ2-6; size: .
DNA: TGTGCTAGTGGTCGGACTAGCGGGAGGCGGGAGACCCAGTACTTC; CDR3: CASGRTSGRRETQYF; D: TRBD2; V: TRBV12-5; J: TRBJ2-5; size: .
DNA: TGTGCCAGCAGCTCAGAAAGACAGGGGGTGGACGAGCAGTACTTC; CDR3: CASSSERQGVDEQYF; D: TRBD1; V: TRBV7-9; J: TRBJ2-7; size: .
DNA: TGTGCCAGCTCACCTGGACAGGGCTCAAACTATGGCTACACCTTC; CDR3: CASSPGQGSNYGYTF; D: TRBD1; V: TRBV18; J: TRBJ1-2; size: .
DNA: TGTGCCAGCAGTACGGTCGCGGGCCAGGGGGAGACCCAGTACTTC; CDR3: CASSTVAGQGETQYF; D: .; V: TRBV28; J: TRBJ2-5; size: .
DNA: TGTGCCAGCAGCCCTGGCCCCCGGACTAGCGGGAATACGCAGTATTTT; CDR3: CASSPGPRTSGNTQYF; D: TRBD2; V: TRBV7-8; J: TRBJ2-3; size: .
DNA: TGTGCCACCCTCCCTAGGGGAGGGAGTTCCTACGAGCAGTACTTC; CDR3: CATLPRGGSSYEQYF; D: TRBD2; V: TRBV10-3; J: TRBJ2-7; size: .
DNA: TGTGCCAGCAGCTCTGGGACTTTGAACACTGAAGCTTTCTTT; CDR3: CASSSGTLNTEAFF; D: .; V: TRBV28; J: TRBJ1-1; size: .
DNA: TGTGCCAGCTCACCGACGACAGGGGCAGCCACTGAAGCTTTCTTT; CDR3: CASSPTTGAATEAFF; D: TRBD1; V: TRBV18; J: TRBJ1-1; size: .